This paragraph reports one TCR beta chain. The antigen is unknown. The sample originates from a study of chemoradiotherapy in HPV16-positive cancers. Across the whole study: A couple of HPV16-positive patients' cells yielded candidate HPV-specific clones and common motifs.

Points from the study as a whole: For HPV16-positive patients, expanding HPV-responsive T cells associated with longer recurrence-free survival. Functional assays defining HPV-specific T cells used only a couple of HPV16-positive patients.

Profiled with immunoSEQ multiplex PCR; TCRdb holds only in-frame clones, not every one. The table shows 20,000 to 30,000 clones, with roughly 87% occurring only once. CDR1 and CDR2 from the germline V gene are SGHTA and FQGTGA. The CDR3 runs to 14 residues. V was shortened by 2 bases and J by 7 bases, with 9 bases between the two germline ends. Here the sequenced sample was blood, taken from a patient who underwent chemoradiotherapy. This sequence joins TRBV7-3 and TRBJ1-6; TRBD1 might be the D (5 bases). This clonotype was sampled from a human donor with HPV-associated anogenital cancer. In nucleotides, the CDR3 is TGTGCCAGCAGCTTAGGGGCGTCGAATTCACCCCTCCACTTT. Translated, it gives CASSLGASNSPLHF.